These 3 T cell receptor beta chains were sequenced from one sample in a study of cytomegalovirus exposure and HLA in healthy donors. Use of 60 Vbeta and 13 Jbeta primers characterized the PCR. Sequencing was performed with immunoSEQ multiplex PCR; in TCRdb, only in-frame clones are kept and a portion is missing. The sample totals about 88,000 clones. The specimen sequenced was PBMCs. These receptors all stem from a girl aged 10 to 17 in good health and CMV-seropositive.

V gene TRBV28 combines with J gene TRBJ1-1; the D gene is possibly TRBD1 (5 bases). CDR1 and CDR2 from the germline V gene are MDHEN and SYDVKM. The CDR3 runs 14 residues. With 2 bases removed from V and 1 base from J, the gap between germline ends came to 8 bases. The chain's CDR3 is CASSLRGGNTEAFF. DNA for the CDR3: TGTGCCAGCAGTTTACGGGGGGGGAACACTGAAGCTTTCTTT.

The CDR3: CASNGRTGGKLFF. The CDR3 nucleotides are TGTGCCAGCAATGGAAGGACAGGGGGGAAACTGTTTTTT. This chain links TRBV2 with TRBJ1-4; 10 bases are a match to TRBD1. J was trimmed by 11 bases and V by 7 bases; bases with no gene match: 7. CDR3 size: 13 residues. The germline gives CDR1 SNHLY, CDR2 FYNNEI.

The chain combines TRBV5-1 with TRBJ1-2; perhaps TRBD1 as D (5 bases). Germline-derived CDR1 and CDR2 are SGHRS and YFSETQ. This CDR3 has 14 amino acids. Trimming removed 0 bases from V and 6 bases from J, with 12 bases in between. CDR3 DNA: TGCGCCAGCAGCTTGGGGGGGGGAGTGGATGGCTACACCTTC. Amino acids: CASSLGGGVDGYTF.